The clone carrying this T cell receptor (beta chain) has more than one count but fewer than ten. The antigen is undetermined. Specified time point: sample taken at primary tumor resection. The donor group consisted of under 90 patients who had untreated, early-stage non-small cell lung cancer. Unsorted whole RNA of tumor, nontumor lung or frozen PBMC was sequenced. This record belongs to a study of spatial heterogeneity in lung cancer. V lost 3 bases and J lost 2, with 16 bases in between. The germline V gene has CDR1 SGHRS and CDR2 YFSETQ. This CDR3 is built from 16 residues. General study points: Blood carried ubiquitous expanded tumor TCRs more at resection than follow-up.

From the 5' RACE reads, TCRdb called clonotypes with MiXCR, one entry per CDR3 protein. Here the sample spans some 80,000 distinct CDR3 sequences, 8% being singletons. The sequence came from a male donor with early-stage non-small cell lung cancer. The starting material was PBMCs, obtained at surgery. This chain uses TRBV5-1 with TRBJ2-3; D is perhaps TRBD2 (6 bases). The DNA of the CDR3 is TGCGCCAGCAGCTGGCCGGCCACGGGAGCCACAGATACGCAGTATTTT. This gives the protein CASSWPATGATDTQYF.